The 25 T cell receptor beta chains listed next were all sequenced from one sample in a study of neurological immune-mediated disorders. TCRdb analysed the 5' RACE reads with MiXCR anew, one entry per CDR3 protein. There are roughly 65,000 distinct CDR3 sequences in the sample; over 5% occur only once, and about 6% lies in the top ten. Input material: PBMCs. The receptors derive from a human donor with multiple sclerosis. The donor label of this sample is uncertain.

V is TRBV9 and J is TRBJ1-1; TRBD1 aligns across 7 bases. V shed 4 bases, J shed 4 bases, and the junction held 13 bases outside the gene matches. CDR3 length: 16 residues. The germline gives CDR1 SGDLS, CDR2 YYNGEE. The CDR3 sequence: CASSPNPTGLSTEAFF. CDR3 sequence (DNA): TGTGCCAGCAGCCCCAACCCGACAGGGCTATCCACTGAAGCTTTCTTT.

This clonotype showed up many times. The chain couples TRBV18 to TRBJ1-2; D remains unclear. Trimming pared 3 bases from V and 4 bases from J, leaving 9 bases between. This CDR3 has 13 amino acids. Germline lookup yields CDR1 KGHSH and CDR2 LQKENI. The CDR3 DNA follows: TGTGCCAGCTCACCCCTACCCCGCTATGGCTACACCTTC. This translates into CASSPLPRYGYTF.

This clonotype was recorded many times. This sequence joins TRBV5-1 and TRBJ2-1; TRBD1 agrees at 8 bases. Losses at the gene ends were 0 bases for V and 6 bases for J; bases not matched to a gene: 8. Germline V gene sequence: CDR1 SGHRS, CDR2 YFSETQ. This CDR3 comprises 16 residues. As DNA, the CDR3 is TGCGCCAGCAGCTTGGGGGCACAGGGGGAACCCAATGAGCAGTTCTTC. Amino acids: CASSLGAQGEPNEQFF.

This clonotype was counted ten times or more. The V call is TRBV9, the J call TRBJ2-7; D is possibly TRBD1 (5 bases). Between the trimmed V and J ends, which lost 0 bases and 2 bases, there was a span of 9 bases. The CDR3 loop spans 14 amino acids. Germline assignment: CDR1 SGDLS and CDR2 YYNGEE. In DNA, the CDR3 is TGTGCCAGCAGCGTAGATCCAGGGACCTACGAGCAGTACTTC. Translated: CASSVDPGTYEQYF.

This clonotype was counted at least ten times. The chain combines TRBV2 with TRBJ2-6, with 7 nucleotides matching TRBD1. The CDR3 totals 15 residues. Germline loops: CDR1 SNHLY, CDR2 FYNNEI. V trimming: 6 bases; J trimming: 3 bases; junction bases outside the gene matches: 5. Here the CDR3 DNA reads TGTGCCAGCAGAGCTACAGGGGTTGGGGCCAACGTCCTGACTTTC. This translates into CASRATGVGANVLTF.

This clonotype was seen repeatedly, ten times or more. The chain uses TRBV10-3 and TRBJ1-1, with a possible D match to TRBD1 (6 bases). V was clipped by 2 bases and J by 4 bases, with 8 bases between them. CDR1 ENHRY and CDR2 SYGVKD come from the germline V gene. This CDR3 has 13 amino acids. The CDR3 nucleotides read TGTGCCATCAGTGAGAGGGGGACCACTGAAGCTTTCTTT. This translates into CAISERGTTEAFF.

In its sample, this clonotype was seen many times. The chain joins TRBV20-1 to TRBJ1-1, with D perhaps TRBD1 (5 bases). This CDR3 region has 15 residues. V was pared by 0 bases and J by 7 bases, with 18 bases between. Germline CDR1 reads DFQATT; CDR2 reads SNEGSKA (reference sequence). For the CDR3, the DNA is TGCAGTGCTAGAGACCATGGCCGGGACCCCATTGAAGCTTTCTTT. Its translation is CSARDHGRDPIEAFF.

Ten or more counts support this clonotype. This chain joins TRBV18 and TRBJ1-1; D might be TRBD1 (6 bases). The CDR3 runs to 14 residues. Germline V gives CDR1 KGHSH, CDR2 LQKENI. The V gene lost 3 bases and the J gene lost 1 base, with 9 bases spanning the gap. The CDR3 sequence: CASSPQGQNTEAFF. The CDR3 region has the DNA TGTGCCAGCTCACCGCAGGGGCAGAACACTGAAGCTTTCTTT.

The sample holds many counts of this clonotype. This chain connects TRBV5-1 to TRBJ1-1, with D perhaps TRBD1 (5 bases). Germline V gene data show CDR1 as SGHRS and CDR2 as YFSETQ. The CDR3 sequence is 13 residues long. The V end was cut by 4 bases, the J end by 4 bases, with 11 bases between. In DNA, the CDR3 is TGCGCCAGCAGCCGGGGCCCAGGCACTGAAGCTTTCTTT. Translating gives CASSRGPGTEAFF.

This clonotype was seen repeatedly, ten times or more. The chain links TRBV20-1 to TRBJ2-2; perhaps TRBD2 as D (7 bases). Germline V CDR1 and CDR2: DFQATT, SNEGSKA (reference sequence). Deletions cut 0 bases from V and 6 bases from J, with 17 bases between. The CDR3 spans 16 residues. The CDR3 loop is CSARDQRGGGAGELFF. CDR3 DNA sequence: TGCAGTGCTAGAGATCAACGTGGAGGGGGGGCCGGGGAGCTGTTTTTT.

In this sample, this clonotype turned up many times. For the CDR3, the DNA is TGCGCCAGCAGCCATGGGACAGCAATGAACACTGAAGCTTTCTTT. Protein product: CASSHGTAMNTEAFF. This sequence joins TRBV5-1 and TRBJ1-1, with 7 bases that match TRBD1. The germline V gene has CDR1 SGHRS and CDR2 YFSETQ. The CDR3 is 15 residues long. With 4 bases clipped from V and 0 bases from J, the junction kept 6 bases outside the gene matches.

This clonotype was found many times. The CDR3 DNA reads TGCGCCAGCAGGAGGGGCGGCAGGAGGAACACTGAAGCTTTCTTT. Encoded protein: CASRRGGRRNTEAFF. The chain carries TRBV5-1 and TRBJ1-1; D is possibly TRBD1 (5 bases). CDR1 and CDR2 from the germline V gene are SGHRS and YFSETQ. Trimming took 5 bases from V and 1 from J, leaving 15 bases between them. The CDR3 has 15 residues. The entire variable domain, with the rest obtained from reference TRBV5-1 and TRBJ1-1, is as follows: KAGVTQTPRYLIKTRGQQVTLSCSPISGHRSVSWYQQTPGQGLQFLFEYFSETQRNKGNFPGRFSGRQFSNSRSEMNVSTLELGDSALYLCASRRGGRRNTEAFFGQGTRLTVV.

This clonotype appeared many times. The chain links TRBV6-6 to TRBJ1-4; 8 positions match TRBD1. The V segment lost 6 bases and the J segment 3 bases; nucleotides outside the gene matches: 0. The CDR3 length is 13 residues. CDR1 is MNHNY and CDR2 is SVGAGI in the germline V gene (reference sequence). The chain's CDR3 is CASRDRANEKLFF. The CDR3 DNA reads TGTGCCAGCAGGGACAGGGCTAATGAAAAACTGTTTTTT.

This clonotype was picked up many times. The V and J genes are TRBV10-3 and TRBJ2-3; 12 bases fit TRBD2. The CDR3 length is 18 residues. V gave up 2 bases and J gave up 5 bases; unmatched junction bases: 11. Per germline, CDR1 ENHRY and CDR2 SYGVKD. The CDR3 sequence is CAISERPSGGVRVDTQYF. For the CDR3, the DNA is TGTGCCATCAGTGAGAGGCCTAGCGGGGGGGTCCGGGTAGATACGCAGTATTTT.

This clonotype was observed many times. V usage is TRBV3-1 and J usage is TRBJ2-5; tentative D call: TRBD2 (5 bases). V was cut by 0 bases and J by 2 bases, with 7 bases left in between. The CDR3 is 14 residues long. Germline CDR1 LGHDT, CDR2 YNNKEL (reference sequence). CDR3 in amino acids: CASSQEDFQETQYF. The DNA for the CDR3 is TGTGCCAGCAGCCAAGAGGACTTTCAAGAGACCCAGTACTTC.

This clonotype counts as medium-sized. The J gene is TRBJ2-5, the V gene TRBV3-1; a weak D match, TRBD2 (6 bases). The CDR3 length is 12 residues. From germline, CDR1 is LGHDT and CDR2 YNNKEL (reference sequence). Trimming shortened V by 4 bases and J by 5 bases, and 8 bases separated the two germline ends. This CDR3 reads CASSRTTETQYF. As DNA, the CDR3 is TGTGCCAGCAGCCGGACTACGGAGACCCAGTACTTC.

This clonotype was recorded at least ten times. This chain joins TRBV4-1 and TRBJ1-5; 9 nucleotides match TRBD1. This CDR3 region has 17 residues. V trimming: 1 base; J trimming: 1 base; junction bases outside the gene matches: 5. The germline gives CDR1 MGHRA, CDR2 YSYEKL. This chain's CDR3 is CASSQVEGQGSNQPQHF. CDR3 nucleotide sequence: TGCGCCAGCAGCCAAGTAGAGGGACAGGGAAGCAATCAGCCCCAGCATTTT.

This clonotype was counted many times. The chain links TRBV12-3 or TRBV12-4 to TRBJ2-1; 10 bases agree with TRBD2. There are 14 residues in the CDR3. The J segment lost 4 bases and the V segment lost 6 bases, leaving 3 bases of the junction unmatched. The CDR3 spells CASSPTSGYNEQFF. In DNA form, the CDR3 reads TGTGCCAGCAGCCCGACTAGCGGGTACAATGAGCAGTTCTTC.

This clonotype was seen at least ten times. This chain uses TRBV5-5 with TRBJ2-3; D call uncertain. Germline-derived CDR1 and CDR2 are SGHKS and YYEKEE (reference sequence). CDR3 size: 15 residues. The V and J ends lost 2 bases and 0 bases respectively, with 10 bases between them. CDR3 in DNA: TGTGCCAGCAGCTTAGGACGGTATAGCACAGATACGCAGTATTTT. Protein: CASSLGRYSTDTQYF. Full variable domain (outside the CDR3, taken from reference TRBV5-5 and TRBJ2-3): DAGVTQSPTHLIKTRGQQVTLRCSPISGHKSVSWYQQVLGQGPQFIFQYYEKEERGRGNFPDRFSARQFPNYSSELNVNALLLGDSALYLCASSLGRYSTDTQYFGPGTRLTVL.

Ten or more counts support this clonotype. This chain joins TRBV20-1 and TRBJ1-2; D is ambiguous. Germline loops: CDR1 DFQATT, CDR2 SNEGSKA (reference sequence). V lost 4 bases and J lost 8, with 17 bases in between. The CDR3 is 13 amino acids. CDR3 coding DNA: TGCAGTGCTAAAAGCGTTATCCCCCTAGGCTACACCTTC. Translated: CSAKSVIPLGYTF.

This clonotype was recorded at least ten times. The chain recombines TRBV5-6 with TRBJ2-2; D possibly corresponds to TRBD1 (5 bases). The V gene's germline CDR1 is SGHDT and CDR2 YYEEEE. Trimming shortened V by 6 bases and J by 4 bases, and 7 bases separated the two germline ends. There are 12 residues in the CDR3. The CDR3 DNA reads TGTGCCAGCACTCAGGGCACCGGGGAGCTGTTTTTT. The encoded protein is CASTQGTGELFF.

This clonotype was seen at least ten times. V and J are TRBV7-8 and TRBJ2-1; TRBD2 matches at 9 bases. This CDR3 has 17 residues. V lost 5 bases to trimming and J lost 4 bases; unmatched junction nucleotides: 12. CDR1 SGHVS and CDR2 FQNEAQ come from the germline V gene. CDR3 bases: TGTGCCAGCAGCCCGAGGGGCGGGGGGGGCGGGTACAATGAGCAGTTCTTC. As protein: CASSPRGGGGGYNEQFF.

In this sample, this clonotype turned up many times. The chain recombines TRBV20-1 with TRBJ1-2; no firm D call. This CDR3 is built from 13 residues. CDR1 is DFQATT, CDR2 SNEGSKA, per germline (reference sequence). Trimming took 1 base from V and 2 from J, leaving 8 bases between them. The CDR3 region is CSARGTENYGYTF. In nucleotides, the CDR3 is TGCAGTGCTAGAGGGACGGAGAACTATGGCTACACCTTC.

The rearrangement links TRBV5-1 to TRBJ2-7, with TRBD1 matching 10 bases. The V and J ends lost 4 bases and 3 bases, in that order; junction bases with no gene match: 7. The germline V gene encodes CDR1 SGHRS and CDR2 YFSETQ. CDR3 length: 15 amino acids. The CDR3 coding sequence is TGCGCCAGCAGCCGCGGGACAGGGGAAGACTACGAGCAGTACTTC. Its translation is CASSRGTGEDYEQYF.

This clonotype occurred many times. This chain joins TRBV5-1 and TRBJ1-2; D might be TRBD1 (5 bases). Trimming cost V 0 bases and J 7 bases, with 13 bases left between them. The V gene's germline CDR1 is SGHRS and CDR2 YFSETQ. This CDR3 has 14 residues. CDR3 DNA: TGCGCCAGCAGCTTGGGGCCGGACATAGGTGGCTACACCTTC. Translated: CASSLGPDIGGYTF.